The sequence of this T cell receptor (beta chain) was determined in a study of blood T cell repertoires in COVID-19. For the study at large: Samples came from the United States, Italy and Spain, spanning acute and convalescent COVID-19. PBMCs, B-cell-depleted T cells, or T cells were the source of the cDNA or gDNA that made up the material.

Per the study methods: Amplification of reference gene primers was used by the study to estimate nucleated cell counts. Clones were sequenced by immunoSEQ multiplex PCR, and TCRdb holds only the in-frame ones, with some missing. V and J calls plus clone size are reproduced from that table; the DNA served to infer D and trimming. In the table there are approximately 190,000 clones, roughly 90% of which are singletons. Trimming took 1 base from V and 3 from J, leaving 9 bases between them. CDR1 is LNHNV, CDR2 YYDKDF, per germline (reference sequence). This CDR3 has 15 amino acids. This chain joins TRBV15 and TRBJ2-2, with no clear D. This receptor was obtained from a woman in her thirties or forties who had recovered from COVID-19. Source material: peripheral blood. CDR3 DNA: TGTGCCACCAGCAGAGGGGCCGTGGACACCGGGGAGCTGTTTTTT. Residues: CATSRGAVDTGELFF.